This T cell receptor (beta chain) was identified during a study of breast tumors, draining lymph nodes, adjacent tissues. Study results and caveats: Tumor and nontumor repertoires were significantly more similar in luminal-like than in basal-like breast cancer. The data were judged consistent with most tumor T cells coming from lymph node and expanding in tumor. Tumors had less TCR diversity than lymph nodes, more than nontumor tissue.

This clonotype was counted many times. Its cognate antigen is unknown. TCRdb itself ran the multiplex PCR reads through MiXCR, one entry per CDR3 protein. The sample comprises around 19,000 distinct CDR3 sequences, about a third of which are singletons, and roughly 10% rests with the top ten. Germline-derived CDR1 and CDR2 are SGHRS and YFSETQ. The V end was cut by 0 bases, the J end by 3 bases, with 13 bases between. The CDR3 length is 15 residues. The sequence derives from a female donor with breast cancer. Some clones in this sample may be carry-over from other donors' samples. The specimen sequenced was breast tumor tissue. V and J are TRBV5-1 and TRBJ2-7, with D tentatively TRBD1 (5 bases). This chain's CDR3 is CASSLVQGAIYEQYF. The CDR3 DNA sequence: TGCGCCAGCAGCTTGGTTCAGGGCGCTATCTACGAGCAGTACTTC.